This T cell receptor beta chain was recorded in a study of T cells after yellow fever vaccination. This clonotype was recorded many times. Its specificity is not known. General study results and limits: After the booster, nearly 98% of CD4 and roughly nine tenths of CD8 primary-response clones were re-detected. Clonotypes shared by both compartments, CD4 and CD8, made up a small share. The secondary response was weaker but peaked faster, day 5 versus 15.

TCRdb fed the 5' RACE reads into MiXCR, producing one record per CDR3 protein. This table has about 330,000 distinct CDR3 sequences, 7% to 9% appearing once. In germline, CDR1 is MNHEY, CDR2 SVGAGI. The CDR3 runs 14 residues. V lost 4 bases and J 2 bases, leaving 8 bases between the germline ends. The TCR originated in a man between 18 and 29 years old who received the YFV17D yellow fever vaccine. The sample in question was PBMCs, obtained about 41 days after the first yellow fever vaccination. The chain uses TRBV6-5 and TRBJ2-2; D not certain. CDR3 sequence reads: CASSSTVNTGELFF. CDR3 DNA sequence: TGTGCCAGCAGTTCGACCGTCAACACCGGGGAGCTGTTTTTT.